This is a list of T cell receptor beta chains from one sample in a study of blood T cell repertoires in COVID-19. Assay: immunoSEQ multiplex PCR; the TCRdb copy retains only in-frame clones and omits some. The sample has 200,000 to 250,000 clones, approximately 87% seen once. The sequenced sample was peripheral blood. The receptors come from a woman aged 45-59 years with acute or convalescent COVID-19. Each CDR3 is given with its conserved first and last residue. D genes are given only for firm matches. Clone size appears in some rows only: once, few, many, or a class for an expanded clone.

>-|TRBV19|TRBD1|TRBJ1-4
CASKGGQGHEKLFF
TGTGCCAGTAAGGGAGGACAGGGGCATGAAAAACTGTTTTTT
>-|TRBV7-2|-|TRBJ1-2
CASRSQTAYGYTF
TGTGCCAGCAGGTCCCAGACAGCCTATGGCTACACCTTC
>-|TRBV6-4|-|TRBJ2-7
CASIAVSSEQYF
TGTGCCAGCATAGCGGTTTCTAGCGAGCAGTACTTC
>-|TRBV2|-|TRBJ1-5
CASNDGGTPQHF
TGTGCCAGCAACGACGGGGGGACGCCCCAGCATTTT
>-|TRBV10-3|TRBD1|TRBJ2-7
CAISETGTGDYEQYF
TGTGCCATCAGTGAGACCGGGACAGGAGACTACGAGCAGTACTTC
>-|TRBV29-1|TRBD2|TRBJ2-7
CSASSGSTYEQYF
TGCAGCGCCTCTAGCGGGAGTACCTACGAGCAGTACTTC
>-|TRBV4-1|-|TRBJ1-2
CASSQERTGNYGYTF
TGCGCCAGCAGCCAAGAGCGAACAGGGAACTATGGCTACACCTTC
>-|TRBV3-1/TRBV3-2|TRBD2|TRBJ2-1
CASSQALAGGGEQFF
TGTGCCAGCAGCCAAGCCCTAGCGGGAGGGGGGGAGCAGTTCTTC
>-|TRBV7-9|TRBD1|TRBJ2-2
CASSEQGANTGELFF
TGTGCCAGCAGCGAACAGGGGGCTAACACCGGGGAGCTGTTTTTT
>once|TRBV29-1|-|TRBJ2-2
CSVESGYGGELFF
TGCAGCGTTGAGTCGGGGTATGGCGGGGAGCTGTTTTTT
>-|TRBV3-1/TRBV3-2|-|TRBJ2-7
CASSQVGSGHYYEQYF
TGTGCCAGCAGCCAAGTGGGGAGCGGGCACTACTACGAGCAGTACTTC
>-|TRBV6-6|-|TRBJ1-3
CASSGTGGSRNTIYF
TGTGCCAGCAGTGGGACTGGCGGATCGAGGAACACCATATATTTT
>-|TRBV3-1/TRBV3-2|-|TRBJ2-7
CASSQDRRDYEQYF
TGTGCCAGCAGCCAAGACCGGCGGGACTACGAGCAGTACTTC
>-|TRBV5-1|TRBD2|TRBJ2-2
CASSMGLAGTGELFF
TGCGCCAGCAGCATGGGACTAGCGGGCACCGGGGAGCTGTTTTTT
>-|TRBV14|TRBD1|TRBJ1-3
CASSQGQGAGNTIYF
TGTGCCAGCAGCCAGGGACAGGGGGCTGGAAACACCATATATTTT
>-|TRBV29-1|-|TRBJ1-3
CSVSVGNTIYF
TGCAGCGTCAGCGTGGGAAACACCATATATTTT
>-|TRBV27|TRBD2|TRBJ2-7
CASSLPTSGSYEQYF
TGTGCCAGCAGTTTACCAACTAGCGGATCCTACGAGCAGTACTTC
>-|TRBV7-7|TRBD2|TRBJ2-1
CASSRTSGRAHNEQFF
TGTGCCAGCAGCCGAACTAGCGGGAGGGCCCATAATGAGCAGTTCTTC
>-|TRBV10-3|-|TRBJ2-2
CAISDGGGGTGELFF
TGTGCCATCAGTGACGGCGGGGGCGGGACCGGGGAGCTGTTTTTT
>-|TRBV5-1|TRBD2|TRBJ2-2
CASRFGTSGPGELFF
TGCGCCAGCAGGTTCGGCACTAGCGGTCCCGGGGAGCTGTTTTTT
>-|TRBV10-3|-|TRBJ1-3
CAITGGTGNTIYF
TGTGCCATCACGGGGGGGACTGGAAACACCATATATTTT
>-|TRBV2|-|TRBJ1-2
CASDSRDYGYTF
TGTGCCAGCGACAGCAGGGACTATGGCTACACCTTC
>many|TRBV5-1|TRBD1|TRBJ2-7
CASSLGVTGGEQYF
TGCGCCAGCAGCTTGGGGGTGACAGGGGGCGAGCAGTACTTC
>-|TRBV6-6|-|TRBJ2-7
CASSNEYEQYF
TGTGCCAGCAGTAACGAGTACGAGCAGTACTTC
>-|TRBV3-1/TRBV3-2|-|TRBJ2-1
CASSPHWGGRSYNEQFF
TGTGCCAGCAGCCCCCATTGGGGGGGGCGATCCTACAATGAGCAGTTCTTC
>-|TRBV18|TRBD2|TRBJ2-3
CASSILAASSTDTQYF
TGTGCCAGCTCTATCCTAGCGGCTAGTAGCACAGATACGCAGTATTTT
>-|TRBV6-2/TRBV6-3|TRBD1|TRBJ2-1
CASSYFRDRVNNEQFF
TGTGCCAGCAGTTACTTCCGGGACAGGGTCAACAATGAGCAGTTCTTC
>-|TRBV9|-|TRBJ1-4
CASNLGEGTVNEKLFF
TGTGCCAGCAACTTAGGGGAGGGGACGGTTAATGAAAAACTGTTTTTT
>-|TRBV5-1|-|TRBJ2-3
CASSLASDTQYF
TGCGCCAGCAGCTTGGCTTCGGATACGCAGTATTTT
>-|TRBV28|TRBD1|TRBJ1-4
CASSSTGGGEKLFF
TGTGCCAGCAGTTCGACAGGGGGTGGTGAAAAACTGTTTTTT
>-|TRBV30|-|TRBJ1-1
CAWSAQSNTEAFF
TGTGCCTGGAGTGCACAGTCGAACACTGAAGCTTTCTTT
>-|TRBV6-1|-|TRBJ2-7
CASSEWEGGTKQYF
TGTGCCAGCAGTGAATGGGAGGGGGGGACGAAGCAGTACTTC
>-|TRBV14|-|TRBJ1-1
CASSPADLMNTEAFF
TGTGCCAGCAGCCCAGCGGACTTGATGAACACTGAAGCTTTCTTT
>many|TRBV5-1|-|TRBJ1-6
CASSPSGTYHSPLHF
TGCGCCAGCAGCCCAAGCGGGACATACCATTCACCCCTCCACTTT
>-|TRBV5-8|-|TRBJ1-1
CASSLDFASHMNTEAFF
TGTGCCAGCAGCTTGGATTTTGCCTCCCACATGAACACTGAAGCTTTCTTT
>-|TRBV10-1|TRBD2|TRBJ2-3
CASSELAGGSTDTQYF
TGCGCCAGCAGTGAACTAGCGGGAGGGAGCACAGATACGCAGTATTTT
>once|TRBV10-1|-|TRBJ1-5
CASSGFCGGDQPQHF
TGCGCCAGCAGTGGGTTCTGTGGCGGGGATCAGCCCCAGCATTTT
>-|TRBV7-8|-|TRBJ2-3
CASSPRAPSTDTQYF
TGTGCCAGCAGTCCGCGTGCTCCCAGCACAGATACGCAGTATTTT
>few|TRBV5-1|-|TRBJ2-1
CASSLTGTMGNEQFF
TGCGCCAGCAGCTTGACGGGAACGATGGGGAATGAGCAGTTCTTC
>-|TRBV13|-|TRBJ1-1
CASSLGRENTEAFF
TGTGCCAGCAGCTTAGGTAGAGAGAACACTGAAGCTTTCTTT
>few|TRBV6-2/TRBV6-3|TRBD1|TRBJ1-4
CASSDNRGREKLFF
TGTGCCAGCAGTGATAACAGGGGAAGGGAAAAACTGTTTTTT
>-|TRBV3-1/TRBV3-2|TRBD2|TRBJ2-1
CASSVIVEGGEEQFF
TGTGCCAGCAGCGTTATTGTGGAGGGAGGGGAAGAGCAGTTCTTC
>-|TRBV5-6|TRBD2|TRBJ2-1
CASSPWGRLAGGNEQFF
TGTGCCAGCAGCCCCTGGGGGAGACTAGCGGGGGGTAATGAGCAGTTCTTC
>-|TRBV5-1|TRBD1|TRBJ2-2
CASSGDRGLNTGELFF
TGCGCCAGCAGCGGGGACAGGGGGCTAAACACCGGGGAGCTGTTTTTT
>-|TRBV9|TRBD1|TRBJ1-6
CASSVGQGGNSPLHF
TGTGCCAGCAGCGTAGGACAGGGGGGCAATTCACCCCTCCACTTT
>-|TRBV5-6|-|TRBJ2-5
CASSLSETQYF
TGTGCCAGCAGCTTGTCGGAGACCCAGTACTTC
>-|TRBV19|-|TRBJ2-1
CASSIVSSYNEQFF
TGTGCCAGTAGTATTGTTAGCTCCTACAATGAGCAGTTCTTC
>-|TRBV3-1/TRBV3-2|-|TRBJ2-7
CASSKDPAGTGEQYF
TGTGCCAGCAGCAAAGACCCGGCGGGAACGGGCGAGCAGTACTTC
>-|TRBV5-1|TRBD2|TRBJ2-1
CASSLGGRGDNEQFF
TGCGCCAGCAGCTTGGGCGGGAGGGGGGACAATGAGCAGTTCTTC
>-|TRBV6-6|-|TRBJ1-2
CASSYSDSYYGYTF
TGTGCCAGCAGTTACTCGGACAGCTACTATGGCTACACCTTC
>-|TRBV29-1|-|TRBJ1-5
CSVGRQRNQPQHF
TGCAGCGTTGGAAGACAGCGCAATCAGCCCCAGCATTTT
>-|TRBV5-1|TRBD1|TRBJ2-7
CASSLGQGFNEQYF
TGCGCCAGCAGCTTGGGACAGGGGTTCAACGAGCAGTACTTC
>-|TRBV7-9|-|TRBJ2-5
CASSLVGRLETQYF
TGTGCCAGCAGCTTAGTGGGGAGGCTAGAGACCCAGTACTTC
>-|TRBV5-5|TRBD2|TRBJ2-3
CASSLGLAGGTDTQYF
TGTGCCAGCAGCTTGGGACTAGCGGGGGGCACAGATACGCAGTATTTT
>-|TRBV5-3|-|TRBJ1-5
CARSPYGVWNQPQHF
TGTGCCAGAAGCCCCTATGGTGTATGGAATCAGCCCCAGCATTTT
>-|TRBV5-1|TRBD1|TRBJ2-2
CASSSDRGFAGELFF
TGCGCCAGCAGCTCCGACAGGGGGTTTGCCGGGGAGCTGTTTTTT
>-|TRBV18|-|TRBJ1-2
CASSPPGQDPYGYTF
TGTGCCAGCTCACCACCGGGGCAGGACCCCTATGGCTACACCTTC